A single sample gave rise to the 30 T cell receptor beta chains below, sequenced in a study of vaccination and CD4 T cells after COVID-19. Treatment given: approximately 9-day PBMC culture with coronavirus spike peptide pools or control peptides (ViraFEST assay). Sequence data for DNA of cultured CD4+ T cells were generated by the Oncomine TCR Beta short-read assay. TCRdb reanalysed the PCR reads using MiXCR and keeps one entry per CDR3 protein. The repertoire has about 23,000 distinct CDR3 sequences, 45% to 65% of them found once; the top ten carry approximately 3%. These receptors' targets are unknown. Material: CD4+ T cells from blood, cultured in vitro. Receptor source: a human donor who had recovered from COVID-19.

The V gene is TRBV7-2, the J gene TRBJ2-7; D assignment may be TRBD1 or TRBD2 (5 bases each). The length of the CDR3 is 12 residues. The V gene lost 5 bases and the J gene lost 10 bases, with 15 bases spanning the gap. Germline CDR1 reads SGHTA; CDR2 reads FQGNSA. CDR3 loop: CASSSWPGPQYF. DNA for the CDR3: TGTGCCAGCAGCAGCTGGCCGGGACCTCAGTACTTC.

CDR3 nucleotide sequence: TGTGCCAGCAGTGAACGCCTGGGACAGGGATATGGCTACACCTTC. Its translation: CASSERLGQGYGYTF. The chain has TRBV6-1 and TRBJ1-2; 9 nucleotides match TRBD1. CDR3 size: 15 residues. CDR1 is MNHNS, CDR2 SASEGT, per germline. With V trimmed by 2 bases and J by 5 bases, 6 bases remained unmatched.

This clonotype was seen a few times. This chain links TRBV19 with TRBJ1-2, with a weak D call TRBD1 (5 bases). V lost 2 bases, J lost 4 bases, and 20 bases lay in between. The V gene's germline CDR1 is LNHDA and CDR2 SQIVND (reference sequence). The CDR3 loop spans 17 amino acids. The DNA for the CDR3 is TGTGCCAGTAGTATATCGGGTTCTGGGACTAAAGTCTATGGCTACACCTTC. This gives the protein CASSISGSGTKVYGYTF.

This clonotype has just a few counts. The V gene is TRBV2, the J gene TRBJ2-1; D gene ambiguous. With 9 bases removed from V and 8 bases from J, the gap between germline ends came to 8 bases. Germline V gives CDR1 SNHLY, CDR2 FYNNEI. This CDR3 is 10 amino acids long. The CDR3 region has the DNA TGTGCCAGGGAAGGAGATGAGCAGTTCTTC. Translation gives CAREGDEQFF.

The CDR3 nucleotides are TGCAGTGCCCTACAGGGGAACACTGAAGCTTTCTTT. Translating gives CSALQGNTEAFF. This sequence joins TRBV20-1 and TRBJ1-1, with TRBD1 as a possible D gene (6 bases). Trimming stripped 6 bases from V and 1 base from J, with 9 bases between. The CDR3 is made up of 12 amino acids. Germline assignment: CDR1 DFQATT and CDR2 SNEGSKA (reference sequence).

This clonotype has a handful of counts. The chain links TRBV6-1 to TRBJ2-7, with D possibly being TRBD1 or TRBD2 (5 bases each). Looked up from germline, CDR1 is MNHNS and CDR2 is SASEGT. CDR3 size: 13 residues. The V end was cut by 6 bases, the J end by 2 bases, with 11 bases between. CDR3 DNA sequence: TGTGCCAGCAGGCGCAGGGACGCCTACGAGCAGTACTTC. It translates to CASRRRDAYEQYF.

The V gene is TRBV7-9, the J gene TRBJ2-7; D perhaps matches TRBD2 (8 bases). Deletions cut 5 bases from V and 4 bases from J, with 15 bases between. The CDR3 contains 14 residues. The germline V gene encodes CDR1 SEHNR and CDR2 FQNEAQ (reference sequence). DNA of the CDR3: TGTGCCAGCAGCCGCGGGGGGACAGATTACGAGCAGTACTTC. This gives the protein CASSRGGTDYEQYF.

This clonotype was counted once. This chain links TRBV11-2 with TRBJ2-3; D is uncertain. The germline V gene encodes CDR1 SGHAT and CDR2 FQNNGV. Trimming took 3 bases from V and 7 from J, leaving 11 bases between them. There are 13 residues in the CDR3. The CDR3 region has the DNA TGTGCCAGCAGCTTGGGTTCTTCTCATACGCAGTATTTT. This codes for CASSLGSSHTQYF.

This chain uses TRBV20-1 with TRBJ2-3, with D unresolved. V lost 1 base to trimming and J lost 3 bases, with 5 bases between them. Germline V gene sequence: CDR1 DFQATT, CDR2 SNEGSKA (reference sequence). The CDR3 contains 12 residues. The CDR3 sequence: CSARVGTDTQYF. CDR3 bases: TGCAGTGCTAGAGTCGGAACAGATACGCAGTATTTT.

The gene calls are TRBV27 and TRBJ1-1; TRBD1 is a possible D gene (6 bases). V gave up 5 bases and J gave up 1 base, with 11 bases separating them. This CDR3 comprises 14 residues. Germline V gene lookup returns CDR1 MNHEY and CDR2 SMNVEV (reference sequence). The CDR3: CASSKRDTNTEAFF. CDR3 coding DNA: TGTGCCAGCAGTAAACGGGACACGAACACTGAAGCTTTCTTT.

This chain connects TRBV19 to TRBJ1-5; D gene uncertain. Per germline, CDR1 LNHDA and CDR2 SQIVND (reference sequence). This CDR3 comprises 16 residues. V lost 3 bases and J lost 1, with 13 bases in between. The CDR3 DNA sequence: TGTGCCAGTAGTATTAGGTCAGGTAACAGCAATCAGCCCCAGCATTTT. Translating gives CASSIRSGNSNQPQHF.

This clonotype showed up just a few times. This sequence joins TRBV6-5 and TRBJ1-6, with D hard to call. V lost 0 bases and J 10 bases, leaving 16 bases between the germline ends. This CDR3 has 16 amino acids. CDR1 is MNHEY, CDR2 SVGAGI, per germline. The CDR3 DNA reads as TGTGCCAGCAGTTACTCAGTCCCCTTACAAGGGTCACCCCTCCACTTT. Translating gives CASSYSVPLQGSPLHF.

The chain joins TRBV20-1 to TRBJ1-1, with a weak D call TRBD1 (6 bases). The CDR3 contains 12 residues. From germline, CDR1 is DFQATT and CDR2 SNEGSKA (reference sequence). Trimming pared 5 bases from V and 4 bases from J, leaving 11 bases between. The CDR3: CSAYRVGTEAFF. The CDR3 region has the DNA TGCAGTGCTTACAGGGTGGGCACTGAAGCTTTCTTT.

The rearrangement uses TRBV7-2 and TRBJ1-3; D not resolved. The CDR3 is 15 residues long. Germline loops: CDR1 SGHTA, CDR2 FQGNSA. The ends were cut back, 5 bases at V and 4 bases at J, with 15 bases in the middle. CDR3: CASSPRKSSGNTIYF. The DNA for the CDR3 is TGTGCCAGCAGCCCCCGTAAAAGCTCCGGAAACACCATATATTTT.

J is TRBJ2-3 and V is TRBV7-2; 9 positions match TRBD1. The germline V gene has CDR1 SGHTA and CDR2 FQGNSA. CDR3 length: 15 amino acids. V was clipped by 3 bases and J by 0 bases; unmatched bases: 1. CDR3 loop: CASSLGTGSTDTQYF. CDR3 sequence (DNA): TGTGCCAGCAGCTTGGGGACAGGGAGCACAGATACGCAGTATTTT.

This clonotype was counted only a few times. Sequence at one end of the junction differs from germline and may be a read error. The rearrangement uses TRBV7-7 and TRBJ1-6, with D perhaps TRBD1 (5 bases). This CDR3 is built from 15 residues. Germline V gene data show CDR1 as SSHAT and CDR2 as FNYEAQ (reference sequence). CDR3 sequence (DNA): TGTGCTAGCAGCTTATCCCGGGACGGTAATTCACCCCTCCACTTT. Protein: CASSLSRDGNSPLHF.

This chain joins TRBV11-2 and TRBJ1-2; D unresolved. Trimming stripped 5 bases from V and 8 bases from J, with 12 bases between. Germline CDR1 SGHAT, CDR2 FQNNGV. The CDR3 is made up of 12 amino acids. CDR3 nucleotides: TGTGCCAGCAGCCGCGGAGTTCCCGGCTACACCTTC. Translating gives CASSRGVPGYTF. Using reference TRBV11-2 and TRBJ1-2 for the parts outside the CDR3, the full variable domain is EAGVAQSPRYKIIEKRQSVAFWCNPISGHATLYWYQQILGQGPKLLIQFQNNGVVDDSQLPKDRFSAERLKGVDSTLKIQPAKLEDSAVYLCASSRGVPGYTFGSGTRLTVV.

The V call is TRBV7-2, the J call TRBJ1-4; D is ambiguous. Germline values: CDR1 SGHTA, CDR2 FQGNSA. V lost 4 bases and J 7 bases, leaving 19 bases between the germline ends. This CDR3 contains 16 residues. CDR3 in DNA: TGTGCCAGCAGCTACTCGGGCACAGATCTGACTGAAAAACTGTTTTTT. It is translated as CASSYSGTDLTEKLFF.

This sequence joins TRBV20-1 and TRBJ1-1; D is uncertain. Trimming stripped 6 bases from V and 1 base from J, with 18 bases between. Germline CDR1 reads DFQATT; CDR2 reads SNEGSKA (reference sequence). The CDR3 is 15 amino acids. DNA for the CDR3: TGCAGTGCCCGGAAGCCTACGTCGGGGAACACTGAAGCTTTCTTT. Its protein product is CSARKPTSGNTEAFF.

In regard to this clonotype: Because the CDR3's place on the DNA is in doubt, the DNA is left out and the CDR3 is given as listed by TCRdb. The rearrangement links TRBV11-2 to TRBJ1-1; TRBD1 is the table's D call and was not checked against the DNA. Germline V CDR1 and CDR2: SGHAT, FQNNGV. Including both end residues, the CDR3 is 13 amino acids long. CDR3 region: CASTFALGAILRF.

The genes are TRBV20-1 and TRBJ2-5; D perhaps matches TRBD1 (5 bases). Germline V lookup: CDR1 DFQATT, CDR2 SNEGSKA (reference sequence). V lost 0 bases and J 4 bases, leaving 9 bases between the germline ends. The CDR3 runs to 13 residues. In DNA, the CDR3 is TGCAGTGCTAGAGACAGGGTCGGAGAGACCCAGTACTTC. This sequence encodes CSARDRVGETQYF.

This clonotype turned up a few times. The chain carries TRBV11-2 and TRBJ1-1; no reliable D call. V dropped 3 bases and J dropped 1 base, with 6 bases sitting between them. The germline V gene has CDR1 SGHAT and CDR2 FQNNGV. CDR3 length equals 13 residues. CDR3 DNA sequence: TGTGCCAGCAGCTTTGTCAAGAACACTGAAGCTTTCTTT. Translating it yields CASSFVKNTEAFF.

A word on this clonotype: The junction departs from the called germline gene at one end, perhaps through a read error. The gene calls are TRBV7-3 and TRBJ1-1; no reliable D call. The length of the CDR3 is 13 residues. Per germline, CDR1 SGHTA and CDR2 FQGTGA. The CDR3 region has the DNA TGTGCCAGCAGCTTAAGGCGGAACGCTGAAGCTTTCTTT. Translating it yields CASSLRRNAEAFF.

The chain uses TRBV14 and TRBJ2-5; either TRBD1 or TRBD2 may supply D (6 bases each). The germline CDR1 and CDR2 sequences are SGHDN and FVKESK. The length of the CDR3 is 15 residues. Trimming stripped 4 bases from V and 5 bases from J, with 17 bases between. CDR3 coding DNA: TGTGCCAGCAGCCCTTCCGGGGGCATCCTGGAGACCCAGTACTTC. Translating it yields CASSPSGGILETQYF.

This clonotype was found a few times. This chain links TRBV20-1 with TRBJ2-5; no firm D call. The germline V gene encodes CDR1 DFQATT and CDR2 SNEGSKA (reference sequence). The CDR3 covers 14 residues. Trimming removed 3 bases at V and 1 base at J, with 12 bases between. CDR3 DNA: TGCAGTGCTAGGGTGGACGGAGCCCAAGAGACCCAGTACTTC. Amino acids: CSARVDGAQETQYF.

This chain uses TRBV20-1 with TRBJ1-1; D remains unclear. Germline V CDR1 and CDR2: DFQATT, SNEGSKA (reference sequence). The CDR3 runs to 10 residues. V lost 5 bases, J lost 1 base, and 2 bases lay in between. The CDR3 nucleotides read TGCAGTGCTCCGAACACTGAAGCTTTCTTT. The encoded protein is CSAPNTEAFF.

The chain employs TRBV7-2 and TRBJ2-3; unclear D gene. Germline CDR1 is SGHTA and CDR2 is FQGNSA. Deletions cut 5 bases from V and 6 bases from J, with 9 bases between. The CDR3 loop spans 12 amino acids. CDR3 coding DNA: TGTGCCAGCAGCATCCTGAGGGATACGCAGTATTTT. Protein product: CASSILRDTQYF.

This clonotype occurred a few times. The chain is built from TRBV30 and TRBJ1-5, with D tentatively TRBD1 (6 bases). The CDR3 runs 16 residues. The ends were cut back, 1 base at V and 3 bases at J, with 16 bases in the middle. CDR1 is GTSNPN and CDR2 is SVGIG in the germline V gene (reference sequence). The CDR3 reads CAWSAPGGGPNQPQHF. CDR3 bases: TGTGCCTGGAGTGCCCCTGGAGGGGGACCCAATCAGCCCCAGCATTTT. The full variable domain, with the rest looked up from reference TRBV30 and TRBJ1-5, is SQTIHQWPATLVQPVGSPLSLECTVEGTSNPNLYWYRQAAGRGLQLLFYSVGIGQISSEVPQNLSASRPQDRQFILSSKKLLLSDSGFYLCAWSAPGGGPNQPQHFGDGTRLSIL.

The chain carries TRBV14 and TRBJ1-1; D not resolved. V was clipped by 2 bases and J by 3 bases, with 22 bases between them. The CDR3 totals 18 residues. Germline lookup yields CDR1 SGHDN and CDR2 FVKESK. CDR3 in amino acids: CASSQNSRSQSGYTEAFF. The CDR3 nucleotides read TGTGCCAGCAGCCAAAATTCCCGCAGTCAATCGGGTTACACTGAAGCTTTCTTT.

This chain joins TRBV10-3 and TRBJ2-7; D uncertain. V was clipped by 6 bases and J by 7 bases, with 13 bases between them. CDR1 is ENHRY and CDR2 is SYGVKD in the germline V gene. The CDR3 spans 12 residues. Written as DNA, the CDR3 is TGTGCCATCAGGGACCGAGCCGGGGAGCAGTACTTC. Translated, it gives CAIRDRAGEQYF.